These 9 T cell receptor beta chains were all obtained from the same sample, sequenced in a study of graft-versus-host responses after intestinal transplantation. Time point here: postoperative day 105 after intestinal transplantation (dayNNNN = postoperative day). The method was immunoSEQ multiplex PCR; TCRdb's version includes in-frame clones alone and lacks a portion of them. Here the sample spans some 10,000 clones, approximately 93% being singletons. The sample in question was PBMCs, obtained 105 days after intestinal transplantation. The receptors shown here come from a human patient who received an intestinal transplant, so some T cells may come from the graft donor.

CDR3 sequence: CASSQGWTPGLAGEVDTQYF. In DNA form, the CDR3 reads TGTGCCAGCAGCCAAGGGTGGACACCAGGACTAGCGGGAGAAGTAGATACGCAGTATTTT. This chain links TRBV7-7 with TRBJ2-3; 13 nucleotides align to TRBD2. The CDR3 consists of 20 residues. Germline V CDR1 and CDR2: SSHAT, FNYEAQ (reference sequence). Trimming removed 5 bases from V and 5 bases from J; junction bases left unmatched: 19.

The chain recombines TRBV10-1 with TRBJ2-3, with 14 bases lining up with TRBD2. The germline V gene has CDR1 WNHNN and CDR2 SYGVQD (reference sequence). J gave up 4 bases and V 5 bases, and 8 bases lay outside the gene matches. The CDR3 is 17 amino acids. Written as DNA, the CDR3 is TGCGCCAGCAGTACCGGGACTAGCGGGAGTGGGGCAGATACGCAGTATTTT. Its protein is CASSTGTSGSGADTQYF.

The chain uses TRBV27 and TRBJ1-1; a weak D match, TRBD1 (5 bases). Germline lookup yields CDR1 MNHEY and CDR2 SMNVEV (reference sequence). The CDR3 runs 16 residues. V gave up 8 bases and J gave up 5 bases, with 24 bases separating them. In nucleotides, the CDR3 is TGTGCCAGCCTAACGGGCAGGGTAGTCATTAGGACTGAAGCTTTCTTT. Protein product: CASLTGRVVIRTEAFF.

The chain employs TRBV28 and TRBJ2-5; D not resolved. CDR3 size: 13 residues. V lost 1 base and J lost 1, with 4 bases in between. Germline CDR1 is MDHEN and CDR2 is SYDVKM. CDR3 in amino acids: CASSLSGQETQYF. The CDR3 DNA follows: TGTGCCAGCAGTTTATCTGGCCAAGAGACCCAGTACTTC.

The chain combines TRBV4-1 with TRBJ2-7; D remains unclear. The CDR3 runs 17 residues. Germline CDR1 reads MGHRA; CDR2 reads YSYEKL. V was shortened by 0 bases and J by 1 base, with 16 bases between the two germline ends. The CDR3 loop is CASSQDPSKSGSYEQYF. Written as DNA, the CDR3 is TGCGCCAGCAGCCAAGATCCCTCCAAATCGGGTTCCTACGAGCAGTACTTC.

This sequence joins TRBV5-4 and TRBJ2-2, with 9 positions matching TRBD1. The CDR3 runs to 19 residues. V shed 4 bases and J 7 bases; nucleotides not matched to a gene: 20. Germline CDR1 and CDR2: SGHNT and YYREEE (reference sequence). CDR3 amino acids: CASSPAPPGQGQVGGELFF. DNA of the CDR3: TGTGCCAGCAGCCCAGCCCCTCCGGGACAGGGTCAGGTTGGCGGGGAGCTGTTTTTT.

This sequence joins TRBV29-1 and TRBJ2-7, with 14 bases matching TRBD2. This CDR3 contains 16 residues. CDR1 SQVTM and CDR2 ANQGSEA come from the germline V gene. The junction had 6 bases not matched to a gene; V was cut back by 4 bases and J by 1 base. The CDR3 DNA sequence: TGCAGCGTTGGGGGACTAGCGGGAGTGGGGTCCTACGAGCAGTACTTC. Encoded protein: CSVGGLAGVGSYEQYF.

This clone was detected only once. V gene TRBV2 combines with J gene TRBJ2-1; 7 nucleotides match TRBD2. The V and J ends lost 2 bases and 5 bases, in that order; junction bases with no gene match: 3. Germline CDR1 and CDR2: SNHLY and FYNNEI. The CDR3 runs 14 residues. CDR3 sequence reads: CASSERAGDNEQFF. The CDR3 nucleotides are TGTGCCAGCAGTGAAAGGGCGGGAGACAATGAGCAGTTCTTC.

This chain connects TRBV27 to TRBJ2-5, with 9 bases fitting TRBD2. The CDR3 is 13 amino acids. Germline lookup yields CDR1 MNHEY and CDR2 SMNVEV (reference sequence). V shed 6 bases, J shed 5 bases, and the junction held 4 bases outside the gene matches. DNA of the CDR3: TGTGCCAGCAGATTAGCGGGAGATGAGACCCAGTACTTC. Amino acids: CASRLAGDETQYF.